The next 22 T cell receptor beta chains were all read from a single sample in a study of tumor-infiltrating lymphocytes in primary liver carcinoma. TCR beta cDNA was made from 450 to 500 ng total RNA with a constant-region primer. TCR beta libraries came from three nested multiplex PCR rounds using slightly modified ARM-PCR. Investigators reported that the first two PCR rounds, at 10 cycles each, used TRBV1-TRBV30 forward primers with a C-beta reverse primer. One entry per CDR3 protein results from TCRdb running MiXCR on the multiplex PCR reads. This table holds about 120,000 distinct CDR3 sequences, approximately 68% found once. Each 20-30 mg portion of unsorted bulk tissue served as the source for co-extraction of RNA and DNA. The specimen was tumor-adjacent normal liver tissue. The receptor source for this set is a woman between 55 and 75 years old with primary liver carcinoma and hepatitis B virus infection.

In the case of this clonotype: In this CDR3 the conserved last residue, phenylalanine or tryptophan, is missing, so a read error is likely. V is TRBV29-1 and J is TRBJ2-3, with 7 bases matching TRBD2. Germline CDR1 is SQVTM and CDR2 is ANQGSEA. The CDR3 spans 12 residues. The DNA of the CDR3 is TGCAGCGCGACGACGGCGGGAGATATGCAGTATTAT. Translated: CSATTAGDMQYY.

This clonotype was counted only a few times. V usage is TRBV7-8 and J usage is TRBJ2-1, with TRBD1 matching over 7 bases. After removal of 1 base from V and 3 bases from J, the junction contained 12 bases not matched to a gene. CDR1 and CDR2 (germline): SGHVS, FQNEAQ. The CDR3 loop spans 18 amino acids. CDR3 residues: CASSLEIRAGGNYNEQFF. The CDR3 nucleotides are TGTGCCAGCAGCTTAGAGATAAGAGCAGGGGGAAACTACAATGAGCAGTTCTTC.

Concerning this clonotype itself: This could be a read error, since a much larger clone is one nucleotide away. The rearrangement uses TRBV11-2 and TRBJ2-7, with D uncertain. CDR3 length equals 14 residues. The V gene's germline CDR1 is SGHAT and CDR2 FQNNGV. V was shortened by 0 bases and J by 5 bases, with 11 bases between the two germline ends. In DNA, the CDR3 is TGTGCCAGCAGCTTAGAGCCGGATCCGAACGAGCAGTACTTC. It translates to CASSLEPDPNEQYF.

This sequence joins TRBV28 and TRBJ2-7; either TRBD1 or TRBD2 may supply D (7 bases each). This CDR3 contains 12 residues. Trimming took off 5 bases at V and 6 bases at J, with 11 bases between the two ends. Per germline, CDR1 MDHEN and CDR2 SYDVKM. The CDR3 here is CASSPGGGEQYF. The CDR3 nucleotides are TGTGCCAGCAGTCCAGGGGGGGGCGAGCAGTACTTC.

This clonotype was counted only a few times. Relative to the germline gene, one junction end is altered; a read error may explain this. This chain uses TRBV29-1 with TRBJ2-1, with D perhaps matching TRBD2 (6 bases). This CDR3 has 19 amino acids. The germline V gene has CDR1 SQVTM and CDR2 ANQGSEA. As DNA, the CDR3 is TGCAGCGTTGAAGGCTGGCTAGCGAGAGGTTTAGGGTCCTACAATGAACAGTTCTTC. Translated, it gives CSVEGWLARGLGSYNEQFF.

This sequence joins TRBV18 and TRBJ2-7, with D uncertain. This CDR3 is 13 amino acids long. Trimming removed 3 bases from V and 7 bases from J, with 13 bases in between. CDR1 KGHSH and CDR2 LQKENI come from the germline V gene. DNA of the CDR3: TGTGCCAGCTCACCGACCCCCGGATGGGAGCAGTACTTC. It translates to CASSPTPGWEQYF.

Note on this clonotype: A read error may be the cause here, since a much bigger clone is one base away. This sequence joins TRBV28 and TRBJ2-1; D is unclear. The germline gives CDR1 MDHEN, CDR2 SYDVKM. The ends were cut back, 3 bases at V and 9 bases at J, with 12 bases in the middle. The CDR3 consists of 13 residues. CDR3 protein: CASSLGLLGEQFF. CDR3 nucleotides: TGTGCCAGCAGTTTGGGGTTGTTGGGTGAGCAGTTCTTC.

Concerning this clonotype itself: At one of its ends the junction is not consistent with the germline gene, which may arise from a read error. This rearrangement joins TRBV4-1 to TRBJ2-1; 10 bases agree with TRBD2. Germline loops: CDR1 MGHRA, CDR2 YSYEKL. The CDR3 is 17 amino acids. The CDR3 DNA follows: TGCGCCAGCAGCCAAGAACCCAGCGGGAGGGCGGACAATGAGCAGTTATTT. Amino acids: CASSQEPSGRADNEQLF.

This clonotype has more than one count but fewer than ten. V is TRBV19 and J is TRBJ2-7, with D perhaps TRBD2 (6 bases). Looked up from germline, CDR1 is LNHDA and CDR2 is SQIVND (reference sequence). V dropped 9 bases and J dropped 0 bases, with 18 bases sitting between them. The CDR3 extends over 15 amino acids. CDR3 coding DNA: TGTGCCAGATTCAGCGGGCACTTTAGCTCCTACGAGCAGTACTTC. Protein sequence: CARFSGHFSSYEQYF.

Concerning this clonotype itself: The junction departs from germline at one end; a sequencing error may be responsible. V gene TRBV2 combines with J gene TRBJ2-6, with 7 bases matching TRBD2. Germline V CDR1 and CDR2: SNHLY, FYNNEI. The CDR3 runs 19 residues. CDR3: CASSEARGGSNSGANFLTF. In nucleotides, the CDR3 is TGTGCCAGCAGTGAAGCGCGGGGCGGGAGCAACTCTGGGGCCAACTTCCTGACTTTC. The whole variable domain, remainder taken from reference TRBV2 and TRBJ2-6, is EPEVTQTPSHQVTQMGQEVILRCVPISNHLYFYWYRQILGQKVEFLVSFYNNEISEKSEIFDDQFSVERPDGSNFTLKIRSTKLEDSAMYFCASSEARGGSNSGANFLTFGAGSRLTVL.

V usage is TRBV6-5 and J usage is TRBJ2-2; D is possibly TRBD2 (5 bases). V gave up 9 bases and J gave up 0 bases, with 14 bases separating them. The CDR3 loop spans 15 amino acids. The germline V gene has CDR1 MNHEY and CDR2 SVGAGI. The CDR3 nucleotides read TGTGCCAGTAGAGAAAGAGGGTCGAACACCGGGGAGCTGTTTTTT. Encoded protein: CASRERGSNTGELFF.

On this clonotype itself: A much bigger clone sits one base away, suggesting this may be a read error. The V call is TRBV7-9, the J call TRBJ1-2, with unresolved D. The CDR3 consists of 15 residues. CDR1 SEHNR and CDR2 FQNEAQ come from the germline V gene (reference sequence). CDR3 sequence: CTSSLAMAATYGYTF. CDR3 nucleotide sequence: TGTACCAGCAGCTTAGCGATGGCAGCCACCTATGGCTACACCTTC.

Details on this clonotype: A read error may produce the germline difference seen at one junction end. V usage is TRBV11-2 and J usage is TRBJ2-5; 10 nucleotides line up with TRBD1. The V gene's germline CDR1 is SGHAT and CDR2 FQNNGV. The CDR3 loop spans 15 amino acids. In DNA, the CDR3 is TGTATCAGCAGCTTAGGGACAGGGGTACAAGAGACCCAGTATTTC. Translation gives CISSLGTGVQETQYF.

This clonotype was seen a single time. One base away lies a much larger clone, so this may be a sequencing read error. The chain employs TRBV5-1 and TRBJ2-5; tentatively, D is TRBD2 (6 bases). Trimming shortened V by 3 bases and J by 1 base, and 16 bases separated the two germline ends. CDR1 and CDR2 (germline): SGHRS, YFSETQ. The CDR3 totals 16 residues. The CDR3 DNA reads TGCGCCAGCAGCTCCGGGACTGGCGGGCCCCAAGAGACCCAGTACTTC. Amino acids: CASSSGTGGPQETQYF.

About this clonotype: The junction shows a germline mismatch at one end, possibly a read error. The rearrangement joins TRBV29-1 to TRBJ2-7; TRBD2 matches 11 bases. The V gene's germline CDR1 is SQVTM and CDR2 ANQGSEA. CDR3 length: 14 residues. CDR3 sequence: CSVDLAGGPNEQYF. The CDR3 bases are TGCAGTGTTGATTTAGCGGGAGGGCCGAATGAGCAGTACTTC.

This clonotype is classed as medium-sized (0.01 to 0.1%). The chain joins TRBV11-2 to TRBJ2-5; maybe TRBD2 (7 bases). Trimming cost V 6 bases and J 2 bases, with 13 bases left between them. Germline CDR1 reads SGHAT; CDR2 reads FQNNGV. The CDR3 has 14 amino acids. CDR3 sequence reads: CASSGRGLQETQYF. The CDR3 DNA follows: TGTGCCAGCAGTGGGCGGGGGCTACAAGAGACCCAGTACTTC.

The chain combines TRBV7-9 with TRBJ1-1, with a weak D call TRBD1 (6 bases). Trimming left V 5 bases short and J 1 base short, with 14 bases between. Per the germline V gene, CDR1 is SEHNR and CDR2 is FQNEAQ (reference sequence). The CDR3 is 15 amino acids. CDR3 bases: TGTGCCAGCAGCCCAGGGTGGACAGCGAACACTGAAGCTTTCTTT. This sequence encodes CASSPGWTANTEAFF. The full variable domain, in which reference TRBV7-9 and TRBJ1-1 provide the parts outside the CDR3, is DTGVSQNPRHKITKRGQNVTFRCDPISEHNRLYWYRQTLGQGPEFLTYFQNEAQLEKSRLLSDRFSAERPKGSFSTLEIQRTEQGDSAMYLCASSPGWTANTEAFFGQGTRLTVV.

About this clonotype: The junction departs from the called germline gene at one end, perhaps through a read error. The chain joins TRBV6-2 or TRBV6-3 to TRBJ2-5, with D perhaps TRBD1 or TRBD2 (5 bases each). The CDR3 has 12 amino acids. The germline gives CDR1 MNHEY, CDR2 SVGEGT. CDR3 sequence (DNA): TGTGCTAGCTCCAATGGGGGAGAAGCCCAGTATTTC. Translated: CASSNGGEAQYF.

In the case of this clonotype: An end of the junction differs from the germline gene, which may be a read error. The chain joins TRBV10-2 to TRBJ1-5; no clear D. CDR1 and CDR2 from the germline V gene are WSHSY and SAAADI. CDR3 size: 16 residues. CDR3 sequence (DNA): TGCGCCAGCAACCTTGGGGTCCCCCCGAGCAGTCAGCCCCAGCATTTT. It codes for CASNLGVPPSSQPQHF.

A note on this clonotype: This may be a read error: a much more frequent sequence differs by one nucleotide. The gene calls are TRBV28 and TRBJ1-2; D is ambiguous. Germline V gene data show CDR1 as MDHEN and CDR2 as SYDVKM. The CDR3 sequence is 12 residues long. The chain's CDR3 is CVSSLTTYGYTF. The DNA for the CDR3 is TGTGTCAGCAGTTTAACAACCTATGGCTACACCTTC.

This clonotype appeared once. Mismatch with germline at one junction end may stem from a read error. The V call is TRBV7-9, the J call TRBJ2-6; 10 positions match TRBD2. Per germline, CDR1 SEHNR and CDR2 FQNEAQ (reference sequence). The CDR3 consists of 19 residues. The CDR3 reads CARSSWTSGTLSGANVLTF. CDR3 sequence (DNA): TGTGCCAGAAGCTCCTGGACTAGCGGTACCTTATCTGGGGCCAACGTTCTGACTTTC. Full variable domain (outside the CDR3, taken from reference TRBV7-9 and TRBJ2-6): DTGVSQNPRHKITKRGQNVTFRCDPISEHNRLYWYRQTLGQGPEFLTYFQNEAQLEKSRLLSDRFSAERPKGSFSTLEIQRTEQGDSAMYLCARSSWTSGTLSGANVLTFGAGSRLTVL.

On this clonotype itself: A much larger clone lies one base from this, so it may be a read error. The V gene is TRBV7-8, the J gene TRBJ1-2; D call uncertain. Germline assignment: CDR1 SGHVS and CDR2 FQNEAQ. Trimming pared 2 bases from V and 4 bases from J, leaving 17 bases between. CDR3 length equals 16 residues. Written as DNA, the CDR3 is TGTGCCAGCAGCTTAAACATGGTGGAAAGCGGCTATGGCTACACCTTC. This sequence encodes CASSLNMVESGYGYTF.